A single T cell receptor beta chain is shown here with its context. The antigen remains undetermined. This record belongs to a study of siplizumab effects on memory and regulatory T cells. The CDR3 runs to 15 residues. Germline V gene data show CDR1 as LNHDA and CDR2 as SQIVND (reference sequence). V was pared by 3 bases and J by 3 bases, with 14 bases between. Study-level findings and limits: The alloreactive clones that mapped to unstimulated subsets made up only a minor fraction. The authors could not assign a naive or memory phenotype to roughly 75-97% of proliferating CD4+ or CD8+ clones.

Sequencing of each sample assayed some 9.4 x 10^4 TCR templates. The table came from immunoSEQ multiplex PCR; TCRdb's copy has only in-frame clones and leaves some out. The repertoire holds some 120,000 clones, with about 94% as singletons. V and J are TRBV19 and TRBJ1-2; no definite D call. This receptor was identified in a human donor in good health. Sequencing input: non-Treg CD4+ T cells sorted from blood. For the CDR3, the DNA is TGTGCCAGTAGTATGAGGTCAGGAAACTACTATGGCTACACCTTC. As protein: CASSMRSGNYYGYTF.